The next 7 T cell receptor beta chains were all read from a single sample in a study of T cells in women clearing cervical HPV infection. The table came from immunoSEQ multiplex PCR; TCRdb's copy has only in-frame clones and leaves some out. Recorded for this sample: about 29,000 clones. The specimen was blood buffy coat. The receptors stem from a woman aged 18-69 years with a cervical HPV16 infection that either progressed to CIN3+ or cleared (not recorded which).

In regard to this clone: Coverage ceases 3 residues before the CDR3 finishes, and the germline J gene fills in the end. J is TRBJ1-2 and V is TRBV2, with 11 bases lining up with TRBD1. The CDR3 loop spans 16 amino acids. Germline CDR1 SNHLY, CDR2 FYNNEI. CDR3 DNA (partial): TGTGCCAGTAAGCAGGGAGGACAGGGGGCGTTGAGGGGC. Residues: CASKQGGQGALRG. The entire CDR3 protein reads CASKQGGQGALRGYTF.

As to this clone: The read comes to an end 3 residues before the CDR3 does, leaving the germline J gene to fill in the end. The chain uses TRBV6-4 and TRBJ2-3; 8 nucleotides match TRBD2. V trimming: 0 bases; J trimming: 0 bases; junction bases outside the gene matches: 2. CDR1 is MRHNA and CDR2 is SNTAGT in the germline V gene. CDR3 length: 16 amino acids. CDR3 DNA (partial): TGTGCCAGCAGTGACTCCGCGGGGGGAAGCACAGATACG. Its translation is CASSDSAGGSTDT. The whole CDR3 sequence reads CASSDSAGGSTDTQYF.

As regards this clone: The read finishes 3 residues shy of the CDR3 end, and the germline J gene is used to complete it. The V and J genes are TRBV30 and TRBJ2-4; the match to TRBD1 covers 8 bases. The germline gives CDR1 GTSNPN, CDR2 SVGIG (reference sequence). This CDR3 is 13 amino acids long. The sequenced CDR3 bases are TGTGCCTGGAGGGACAGGGTTATGTACGGT. Protein product: CAWRDRVMYG. The full CDR3 protein reads CAWRDRVMYGQYF.

On this clone: Read sequence stops 3 residues before the CDR3 end, and the germline J gene provides the missing end. The chain is built from TRBV18 and TRBJ2-2; D gene uncertain. The length of the CDR3 is 13 residues. Germline CDR1 is KGHSH and CDR2 is LQKENI. Trimming cost V 2 bases and J 6 bases, with 7 bases left between them. The covered CDR3 bases are TGTGCCAGCTCACCAGGAAGGGCCGGGGAG. Its translation is CASSPGRAGE. The entire CDR3 protein is CASSPGRAGELFF.

Turning to this clone: The CDR3 end is not reached by the read, which stops 3 residues before it; the germline J gene fills it in. The chain carries TRBV20-1 and TRBJ2-7; 9 bases are shared with TRBD2. The CDR3 is 15 amino acids. V lost 0 bases and J lost 4; bases outside the gene matches: 7. The germline V gene has CDR1 DFQATT and CDR2 SNEGSKA (reference sequence). The sequenced CDR3 bases are TGCAGTGCTAGAGACGCGGGACTAGCTAGTTACGAG. This codes for CSARDAGLASYE. The entire CDR3 protein is CSARDAGLASYEQYF.

A word on this clone: The missing CDR3 end, 3 residues past where the read stops, is filled in from the germline J gene. Other DNA sequences in the sample encode the same CDR3. The rearrangement links TRBV27 to TRBJ1-2; TRBD1 matches at 7 bases. The CDR3 is 13 amino acids. Germline V gives CDR1 MNHEY, CDR2 SMNVEV (reference sequence). The CDR3 reads CASSSRTGTGYTF. CDR3 DNA (partial): TGTGCCAGCAGTTCACGGACAGGAACCGGC.

For this clone: The read comes to an end 3 residues before the CDR3 does, leaving the germline J gene to fill in the end. The gene calls are TRBV7-9 and TRBJ1-2, with D hard to call. The germline V gene encodes CDR1 SEHNR and CDR2 FQNEAQ (reference sequence). The CDR3 has 13 amino acids. The CDR3 region is CASSREGFYDYTF. The sequenced part of the CDR3 DNA is TGTGCCAGCAGCCGCGAGGGCTTCTACGAC.